These T cell receptor beta chains were read from a single sample in a study of blood T cell repertoires in COVID-19. Measured with immunoSEQ multiplex PCR; TCRdb has only the in-frame clones, and not every one. This table holds 250,000 to 300,000 clones, roughly 93% found once. The specimen sequenced was PBMCs or T cells enriched from blood (not recorded which). These receptors were taken from a woman between 40 and 55 years old with acute COVID-19. Both conserved end residues are part of each CDR3. Each record gives: clone size, V gene, J gene, D gene, CDR3 DNA, CDR3 protein. D genes are given only for firm matches. The size of a clone is reported for some rows only, either as once, few or many, or as a class for expanded clones.

clone size: .
V gene: TRBV11-3
J gene: TRBJ2-7
D gene: TRBD2
CDR3 DNA: TGTGCCAGCAGCTTAGGTTTTCTAGCGGGAGAGCTGTCTGAGCAGTACTTC
CDR3 protein: CASSLGFLAGELSEQYF

clone size: .
V gene: TRBV3-1/TRBV3-2
J gene: TRBJ1-2
D gene: TRBD1
CDR3 DNA: TGTGCCACGACAGGGGCTAACTATGGCTACACCTTC
CDR3 protein: CATTGANYGYTF

clone size: .
V gene: TRBV11-2
J gene: TRBJ2-4
D gene: .
CDR3 DNA: TGTGCCAGCAGCCAGTTTACAGCGGGAGCCAAAAACATTCAGTACTTC
CDR3 protein: CASSQFTAGAKNIQYF

clone size: once
V gene: TRBV6-6
J gene: TRBJ2-5
D gene: TRBD2
CDR3 DNA: TGTGCCAGCAGTTACCCGACTAGCGGGGGGAGAGAGACCCAGTACTTC
CDR3 protein: CASSYPTSGGRETQYF

clone size: .
V gene: TRBV5-4
J gene: TRBJ1-3
D gene: .
CDR3 DNA: TGTGCCAGCAGCCTGAGCGGGTTTGGAAACACCATATATTTT
CDR3 protein: CASSLSGFGNTIYF

clone size: .
V gene: TRBV7-2
J gene: TRBJ2-3
D gene: .
CDR3 DNA: TGTGCCAGCAGCTTAGTATGGAGAGATACGCAGTATTTT
CDR3 protein: CASSLVWRDTQYF

clone size: .
V gene: TRBV11-2
J gene: TRBJ1-1
D gene: .
CDR3 DNA: TGTGCCAGCAGTCCCGGACAGAACACTGAAGCTTTCTTT
CDR3 protein: CASSPGQNTEAFF

clone size: .
V gene: TRBV24-1
J gene: TRBJ2-1
D gene: TRBD2
CDR3 DNA: TGTGCCACCAGTGATCTAACACTAGCGGGGCACTCTCAGCAGTTCTTC
CDR3 protein: CATSDLTLAGHSQQFF

clone size: .
V gene: TRBV15
J gene: TRBJ1-2
D gene: TRBD1
CDR3 DNA: TGTGCCACCAGCAAGGACAGGGGGAATGGCTACACCTTC
CDR3 protein: CATSKDRGNGYTF

clone size: .
V gene: TRBV25-1
J gene: TRBJ2-3
D gene: TRBD1
CDR3 DNA: TGTGCCAGCAGTTCGGGACAGGGCGGAGATACGCAGTATTTT
CDR3 protein: CASSSGQGGDTQYF

clone size: .
V gene: TRBV10-3
J gene: TRBJ1-1
D gene: TRBD1
CDR3 DNA: TGTGCCATCAGTGAGACCGGGACAGGGAGTACGAGAACTGAAGCTTTCTTT
CDR3 protein: CAISETGTGSTRTEAFF

clone size: .
V gene: TRBV11-1
J gene: TRBJ2-3
D gene: TRBD1
CDR3 DNA: TGTGCCAGCAGTCGGACAGGGGGCAAGGATACGCAGTATTTT
CDR3 protein: CASSRTGGKDTQYF

clone size: .
V gene: TRBV28
J gene: TRBJ1-6
D gene: .
CDR3 DNA: TGTGCCAGCAGTTTCTATTCACCCCTCCACTTT
CDR3 protein: CASSFYSPLHF

clone size: .
V gene: TRBV7-9
J gene: TRBJ2-1
D gene: TRBD2
CDR3 DNA: TGTGCCAGCAGCTTAGGGGCGGGAGGGCCTTCGGATGAGCAGTTCTTC
CDR3 protein: CASSLGAGGPSDEQFF

clone size: once
V gene: TRBV5-6
J gene: TRBJ1-4
D gene: TRBD1
CDR3 DNA: TGTGCCAGCAGCTTCGGGACAGATGAAAAACTGTTTTTT
CDR3 protein: CASSFGTDEKLFF

clone size: .
V gene: TRBV11-3
J gene: TRBJ2-1
D gene: TRBD2
CDR3 DNA: TGTGCCAGCAGCTTAAATGCGGGAGGCGGGATCAAGCAGTTCTTC
CDR3 protein: CASSLNAGGGIKQFF

clone size: .
V gene: TRBV18
J gene: TRBJ1-1
D gene: TRBD1
CDR3 DNA: TGTGCCAGCTCACCGGGACAGGAGGCCCGATACACTGAAGCTTTCTTT
CDR3 protein: CASSPGQEARYTEAFF

clone size: .
V gene: TRBV3-1/TRBV3-2
J gene: TRBJ1-6
D gene: TRBD1
CDR3 DNA: TGTGCCAGCAGCCAAGGGGACAGTTCTAATTCACCCCTCCACTTT
CDR3 protein: CASSQGDSSNSPLHF

clone size: .
V gene: TRBV11-2
J gene: TRBJ2-6
D gene: .
CDR3 DNA: TGTGCCAGCAGCTTGTGGAGAACTGGGGCCAACGTCCTGACTTTC
CDR3 protein: CASSLWRTGANVLTF

clone size: once
V gene: TRBV13
J gene: TRBJ2-2
D gene: TRBD2
CDR3 DNA: TGTGCCAGCAGCTTAAAGGGACTAGCGGTGAACACCGGGGAGCTGTTTTTT
CDR3 protein: CASSLKGLAVNTGELFF

clone size: once
V gene: TRBV7-8
J gene: TRBJ2-2
D gene: TRBD2
CDR3 DNA: TGTGCCAGCAGCTCGAAGGGACTAGCGGGTTCATGGGACACCGGGGAGCTGTTTTTT
CDR3 protein: CASSSKGLAGSWDTGELFF

clone size: .
V gene: TRBV9
J gene: TRBJ1-2
D gene: TRBD1
CDR3 DNA: TGTGCCAGCAGCGCCCAGGGGGGACAGGGTGCCTATGGCTACACCTTC
CDR3 protein: CASSAQGGQGAYGYTF

clone size: once
V gene: TRBV12-3/TRBV12-4
J gene: TRBJ1-2
D gene: .
CDR3 DNA: TGTGCCAGCAGTCAGGGGTTAGATCATGGCTACACCTTC
CDR3 protein: CASSQGLDHGYTF

clone size: once
V gene: TRBV7-2
J gene: TRBJ2-4
D gene: .
CDR3 DNA: TGTGCCAGCAGCTTAGTTCCGGGATACGCCAAAAACATTCAGTACTTC
CDR3 protein: CASSLVPGYAKNIQYF

clone size: .
V gene: TRBV27
J gene: TRBJ1-5
D gene: .
CDR3 DNA: TGTGCCAGCAGATCACTTAGCAATCAGCCCCAGCATTTT
CDR3 protein: CASRSLSNQPQHF